These 21 T cell receptor beta chains share one sample of origin, sequenced in a study of cytomegalovirus exposure and HLA in healthy donors. Using immunoSEQ multiplex PCR, the repertoire was profiled, and TCRdb retains in-frame clones only, with some absent. In the table there are roughly 120,000 clones, almost 90% of which are singletons. The sequenced material came from PBMCs. The receptor source for this set is a woman between 18 and 30 years old in good health and CMV-seronegative.

This sequence joins TRBV2 and TRBJ1-1; D remains unclear. V lost 8 bases to trimming and J lost 6 bases, with 7 bases between them. This CDR3 comprises 10 residues. Germline loops: CDR1 SNHLY, CDR2 FYNNEI. The CDR3 region has the DNA TGTGCCAGCGGTAGCCCTGAAGCTTTCTTT. Protein sequence: CASGSPEAFF.

This rearrangement joins TRBV18 to TRBJ2-1; 8 nucleotides line up with TRBD2. Germline CDR1 is KGHSH and CDR2 is LQKENI. This CDR3 has 16 amino acids. V lost 6 bases to trimming and J lost 5 bases; unmatched junction nucleotides: 12. For the CDR3, the DNA is TGTGCCAGCTCGGTCTCTCCGGGACTAGGGCACAATGAGCAGTTCTTC. It codes for CASSVSPGLGHNEQFF.

This clone has just one count. Germline is not matched at one junction end, which may reflect a read error. The chain carries TRBV7-3 and TRBJ2-3; TRBD1 aligns across 8 bases. CDR1 SGHTA and CDR2 FQGTGA come from the germline V gene. The length of the CDR3 is 14 residues. CDR3 nucleotides: TGTGCCAGCAGCAGGACAGGGAGTGGAGAAGCAGTCCATTTT. It is translated as CASSRTGSGEAVHF. The whole variable domain, filled in from reference TRBV7-3 and TRBJ2-3, reads GAGVSQTPSNKVTEKGKYVELRCDPISGHTALYWYRQSLGQGPEFLIYFQGTGAADDSGLPNDRFFAVRPEGSVSTLKIQRTERGDSAVYLCASSRTGSGEAVHFGPGTRLTVL.

This chain joins TRBV5-1 and TRBJ2-1; 10 bases are shared with TRBD1. The germline V gene encodes CDR1 SGHRS and CDR2 YFSETQ. Germline trimming cut 1 base from V and 5 bases from J; bases unmatched to any gene: 9. This CDR3 comprises 17 residues. The CDR3 here is CASSLFGSGTGDNEQFF. DNA of the CDR3: TGCGCCAGCAGCTTGTTTGGATCCGGGACAGGGGACAATGAGCAGTTCTTC.

The rearrangement joins TRBV30 to TRBJ2-7; D unresolved. This CDR3 region has 13 residues. Per germline, CDR1 GTSNPN and CDR2 SVGIG (reference sequence). V lost 3 bases and J 4 bases, leaving 13 bases between the germline ends. The CDR3 DNA follows: TGTGCCTGGAGCTTCACAGAGAATTACGAGCAGTACTTC. This codes for CAWSFTENYEQYF. Full variable domain (outside the CDR3, taken from reference TRBV30 and TRBJ2-7): SQTIHQWPATLVQPVGSPLSLECTVEGTSNPNLYWYRQAAGRGLQLLFYSVGIGQISSEVPQNLSASRPQDRQFILSSKKLLLSDSGFYLCAWSFTENYEQYFGPGTRLTVT.

This clone came up once. This sequence joins TRBV7-9 and TRBJ1-6; TRBD1 matches 8 bases. In germline, CDR1 is SEHNR, CDR2 FQNEAQ (reference sequence). This CDR3 comprises 14 residues. Trimming removed 6 bases from V and 6 bases from J; junction bases left unmatched: 4. CDR3 amino acids: CASRTTGANSPLHF. As DNA, the CDR3 is TGTGCCAGCAGGACGACAGGGGCTAATTCACCCCTCCACTTT.

The V gene is TRBV7-2, the J gene TRBJ2-7; TRBD1 aligns across 9 bases. Losses at the gene ends were 3 bases for V and 6 bases for J; bases not matched to a gene: 6. The CDR3 length is 14 residues. CDR1 is SGHTA and CDR2 is FQGNSA in the germline V gene. The CDR3 sequence is CASSFSGTGSEQYF. The CDR3, as DNA: TGTGCCAGCAGCTTTTCCGGGACAGGGTCCGAGCAGTACTTC.

The chain joins TRBV4-1 to TRBJ2-3; 10 bases are a match to TRBD2. Germline V gives CDR1 MGHRA, CDR2 YSYEKL. There are 16 residues in the CDR3. Trimming cost V 1 base and J 5 bases; bases outside gene matches: 6. The CDR3 region has the DNA TGCGCCAGCAGCCAAGGGGTAGCGGGGGGTGAAGATACGCAGTATTTT. Amino acid sequence: CASSQGVAGGEDTQYF.

The chain is built from TRBV7-8 and TRBJ2-2; TRBD1 matches at 8 bases. The ends lost 8 bases at V and 1 base at J; junction bases unmatched: 6. CDR3 length equals 15 residues. The germline V gene encodes CDR1 SGHVS and CDR2 FQNEAQ. The CDR3 region has the DNA TGTGCCAGCGGCCCCGGGACAGGGAACACCGGGGAGCTGTTTTTT. This gives the protein CASGPGTGNTGELFF.

V usage is TRBV5-6 and J usage is TRBJ1-5, with D unresolved. This CDR3 spans 12 amino acids. Germline loops: CDR1 SGHDT, CDR2 YYEEEE. Trimming cost V 2 bases and J 4 bases, with 4 bases left between them. CDR3 DNA: TGTGCCAGCAGCTTTAGAAATCAGCCCCAGCATTTT. This codes for CASSFRNQPQHF. Full variable domain (outside the CDR3, taken from reference TRBV5-6 and TRBJ1-5): DAGVTQSPTHLIKTRGQQVTLRCSPKSGHDTVSWYQQALGQGPQFIFQYYEEEERQRGNFPDRFSGHQFPNYSSELNVNALLLGDSALYLCASSFRNQPQHFGDGTRLSIL.

The chain joins TRBV6-5 to TRBJ2-3; possibly TRBD2 for D (6 bases). The CDR3 is 15 amino acids. The germline CDR1 and CDR2 sequences are MNHEY and SVGAGI. The V and J ends lost 6 bases and 0 bases respectively, with 13 bases between them. The CDR3 sequence: CASSVGLFSTDTQYF. The CDR3 bases are TGTGCCAGCAGCGTCGGACTATTTAGCACAGATACGCAGTATTTT.

This chain connects TRBV7-3 to TRBJ2-3; perhaps TRBD2 as D (7 bases). The ends were cut back, 4 bases at V and 0 bases at J, with 14 bases in the middle. CDR1 is SGHTA, CDR2 FQGTGA, per germline. The CDR3 is made up of 16 amino acids. CDR3 region: CASSSRGGSSTDTQYF. CDR3 nucleotides: TGTGCCAGCAGCTCGAGGGGGGGATCTAGCACAGATACGCAGTATTTT.

The CDR3 loop is CASSQGTSGIDEQYF. The CDR3 DNA reads TGTGCCAGCAGCCAAGGGACTAGCGGGATCGACGAGCAGTACTTC. This chain connects TRBV4-2 to TRBJ2-7, with 12 bases aligning to TRBD2. The CDR3 loop spans 15 amino acids. Unmatched junction bases numbered 3, after V lost 1 base and J lost 5 bases. Germline V gene lookup returns CDR1 LGHNA and CDR2 YNFKEQ.

The table lists this clone with a count of one. The chain uses TRBV11-2 and TRBJ2-6; 8 bases are a match to TRBD1. V lost 0 bases to trimming and J lost 2 bases; unmatched junction nucleotides: 12. The germline V gene has CDR1 SGHAT and CDR2 FQNNGV. CDR3 size: 20 residues. DNA for the CDR3: TGTGCCAGCAGCTTAGAGGGGCGCGGCAGGGGGCTCGCTGGGGCCAACGTCCTGACTTTC. This gives the protein CASSLEGRGRGLAGANVLTF.

V gene TRBV7-8 combines with J gene TRBJ2-7; 11 nucleotides agree with TRBD1. The CDR3 runs 15 residues. Germline CDR1 SGHVS, CDR2 FQNEAQ. The J segment lost 2 bases and the V segment lost 6 bases, leaving 6 bases of the junction unmatched. The CDR3 here is CASRPGTGGPYEQYF. The DNA of the CDR3 is TGTGCCAGCAGGCCTGGGACAGGGGGGCCCTACGAGCAGTACTTC. Complete variable domain (other parts from reference TRBV7-8 and TRBJ2-7): GAGVSQSPRYKVAKRGQDVALRCDPISGHVSLFWYQQALGQGPEFLTYFQNEAQLDKSGLPSDRFFAERPEGSVSTLKIQRTQQEDSAVYLCASRPGTGGPYEQYFGPGTRLTVT.

This chain connects TRBV14 to TRBJ2-5, with TRBD2 matching over 9 bases. After removal of 4 bases from V and 2 bases from J, the junction contained 11 bases not matched to a gene. The length of the CDR3 is 17 residues. Germline V gene lookup returns CDR1 SGHDN and CDR2 FVKESK. This CDR3 is CASSPQYSLAGQETQYF. The CDR3 coding sequence is TGTGCCAGCAGCCCCCAGTACTCCCTAGCGGGGCAAGAGACCCAGTACTTC.

The chain employs TRBV7-2 and TRBJ2-3; 8 positions agree with TRBD1. The CDR3 sequence is 17 residues long. The ends lost 5 bases at V and 2 bases at J; junction bases unmatched: 12. Per the germline V gene, CDR1 is SGHTA and CDR2 is FQGNSA. The CDR3 nucleotides read TGTGCCAGCAGCACTAGACCGGACAGGGTAGACACAGATACGCAGTATTTT. It yields the protein CASSTRPDRVDTDTQYF.

This clone occurred a few times. The chain couples TRBV2 to TRBJ1-5; D is unclear. The CDR3 is 15 amino acids. CDR1 is SNHLY and CDR2 is FYNNEI in the germline V gene. Trimming shortened V by 1 base and J by 1 base, and 8 bases separated the two germline ends. The CDR3 DNA reads TGTGCCAGCAGTGAAGACAGCCAAAGCAATCAGCCCCAGCATTTT. Residues: CASSEDSQSNQPQHF.

The J gene is TRBJ2-1, the V gene TRBV10-3; D not resolved. V was cut by 2 bases and J by 8 bases, with 22 bases left in between. From germline, CDR1 is ENHRY and CDR2 SYGVKD. The CDR3 covers 17 residues. The CDR3 bases are TGTGCCATCAGTGAGACACCCATCGGGTCCTTCAGAGATGAGCAGTTCTTC. Encoded protein: CAISETPIGSFRDEQFF.

In this sample, this clone turned up once. J is TRBJ2-1 and V is TRBV4-2, with TRBD2 identical over 10 bases. The CDR3 totals 15 residues. Germline-derived CDR1 and CDR2 are LGHNA and YNFKEQ. The V gene end was trimmed by 5 bases and the J gene end by 6 bases; junction bases not matched to a gene: 7. The CDR3 is CASSSRTSGSNEQFF. The DNA for the CDR3 is TGTGCCAGCAGCTCCCGGACTAGCGGAAGCAATGAGCAGTTCTTC.

This sequence joins TRBV6-4 and TRBJ2-1; 12 bases match TRBD2. The CDR3 consists of 12 residues. The ends lost 11 bases at V and 15 bases at J; junction bases unmatched: 11. Looked up from germline, CDR1 is MRHNA and CDR2 is SNTAGT. CDR3 protein: CAGKLAGGRLFF. The CDR3 DNA follows: TGTGCCGGCAAACTAGCGGGAGGTCGACTGTTCTTC.